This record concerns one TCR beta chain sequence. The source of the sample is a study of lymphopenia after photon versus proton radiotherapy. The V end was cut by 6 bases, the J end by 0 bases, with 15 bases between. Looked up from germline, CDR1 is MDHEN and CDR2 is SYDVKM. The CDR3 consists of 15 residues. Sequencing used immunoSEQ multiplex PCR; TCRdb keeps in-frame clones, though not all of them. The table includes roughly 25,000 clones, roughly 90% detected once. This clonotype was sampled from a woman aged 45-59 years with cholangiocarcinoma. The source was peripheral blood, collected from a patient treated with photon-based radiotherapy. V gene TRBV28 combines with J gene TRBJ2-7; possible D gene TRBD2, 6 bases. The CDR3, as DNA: TGTGCCAGCAGCCTATGGGGGGAAAGCTCCTACGAGCAGTACTTC. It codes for CASSLWGESSYEQYF.